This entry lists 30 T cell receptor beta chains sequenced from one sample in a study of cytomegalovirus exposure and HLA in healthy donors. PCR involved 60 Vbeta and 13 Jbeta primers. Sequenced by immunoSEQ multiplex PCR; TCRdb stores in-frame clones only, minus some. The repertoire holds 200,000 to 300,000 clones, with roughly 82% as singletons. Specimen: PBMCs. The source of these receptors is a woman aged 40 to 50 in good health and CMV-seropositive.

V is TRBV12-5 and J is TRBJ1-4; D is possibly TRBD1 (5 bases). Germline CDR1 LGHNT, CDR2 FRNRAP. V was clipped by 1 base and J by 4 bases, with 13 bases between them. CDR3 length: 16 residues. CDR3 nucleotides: TGTGCTAGTGGTTTGGGGTTGGGGGGGATTAATGAAAAACTGTTTTTT. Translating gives CASGLGLGGINEKLFF.

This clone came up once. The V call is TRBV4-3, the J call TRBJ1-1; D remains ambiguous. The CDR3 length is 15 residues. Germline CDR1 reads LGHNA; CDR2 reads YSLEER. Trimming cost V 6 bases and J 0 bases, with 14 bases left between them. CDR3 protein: CASRGREALNTEAFF. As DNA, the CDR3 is TGCGCCAGCAGGGGCCGGGAGGCCTTGAACACTGAAGCTTTCTTT.

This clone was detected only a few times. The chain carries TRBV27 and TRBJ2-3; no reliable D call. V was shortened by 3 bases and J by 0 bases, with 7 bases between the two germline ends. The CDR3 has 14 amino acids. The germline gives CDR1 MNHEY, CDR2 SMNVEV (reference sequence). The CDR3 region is CASSLARSTDTQYF. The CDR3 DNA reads TGTGCCAGCAGTTTGGCTCGCAGCACAGATACGCAGTATTTT.

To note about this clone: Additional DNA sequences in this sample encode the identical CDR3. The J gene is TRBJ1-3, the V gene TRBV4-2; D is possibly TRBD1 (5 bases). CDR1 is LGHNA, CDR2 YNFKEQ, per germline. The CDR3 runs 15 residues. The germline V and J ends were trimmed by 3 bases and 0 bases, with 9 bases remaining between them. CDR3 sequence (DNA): TGTGCCAGCAGCCAGCAAGGGGTCTCTGGAAACACCATATATTTT. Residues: CASSQQGVSGNTIYF.

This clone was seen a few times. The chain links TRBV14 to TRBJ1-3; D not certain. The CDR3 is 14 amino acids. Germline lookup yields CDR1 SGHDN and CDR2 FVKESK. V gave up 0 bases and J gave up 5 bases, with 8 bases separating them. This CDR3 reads CASSQESLRNTIYF. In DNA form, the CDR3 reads TGTGCCAGCAGCCAAGAGAGTTTAAGAAACACCATATATTTT. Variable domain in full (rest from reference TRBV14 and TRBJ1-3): EAGVTQFPSHSVIEKGQTVTLRCDPISGHDNLYWYRRVMGKEIKFLLHFVKESKQDESGMPNNRFLAERTGGTYSTLKVQPAELEDSGVYFCASSQESLRNTIYFGEGSWLTVV.

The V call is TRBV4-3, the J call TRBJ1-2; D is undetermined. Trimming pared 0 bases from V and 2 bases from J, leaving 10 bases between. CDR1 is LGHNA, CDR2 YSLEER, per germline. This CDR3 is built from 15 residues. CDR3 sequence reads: CASSQDLARNYGYTF. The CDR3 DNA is TGCGCCAGCAGCCAAGATCTTGCCAGGAACTATGGCTACACCTTC.

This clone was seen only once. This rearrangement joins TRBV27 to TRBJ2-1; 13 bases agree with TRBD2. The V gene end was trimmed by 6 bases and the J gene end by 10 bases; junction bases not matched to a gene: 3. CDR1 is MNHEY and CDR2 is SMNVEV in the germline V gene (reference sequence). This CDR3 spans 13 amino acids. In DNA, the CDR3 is TGTGCCAGCAGAGGACTAGCGGGGGTCGAGCAGTTCTTC. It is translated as CASRGLAGVEQFF.

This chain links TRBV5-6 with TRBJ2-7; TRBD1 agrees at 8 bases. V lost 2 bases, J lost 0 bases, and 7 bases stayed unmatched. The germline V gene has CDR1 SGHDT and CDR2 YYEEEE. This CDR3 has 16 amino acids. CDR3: CASSFVGTGPSYEQYF. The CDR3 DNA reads TGTGCCAGCAGCTTCGTGGGGACAGGCCCCTCCTACGAGCAGTACTTC.

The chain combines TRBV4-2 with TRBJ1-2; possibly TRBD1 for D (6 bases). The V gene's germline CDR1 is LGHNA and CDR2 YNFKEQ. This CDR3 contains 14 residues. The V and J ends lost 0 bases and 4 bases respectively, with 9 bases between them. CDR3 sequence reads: CASSQDRGAYGYTF. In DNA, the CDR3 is TGTGCCAGCAGCCAAGACAGGGGAGCCTATGGCTACACCTTC.

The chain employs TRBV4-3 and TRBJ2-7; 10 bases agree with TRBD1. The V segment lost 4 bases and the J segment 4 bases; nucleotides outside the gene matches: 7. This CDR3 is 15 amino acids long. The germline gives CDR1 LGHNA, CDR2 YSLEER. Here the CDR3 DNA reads TGCGCCAGCAGCCTTGGACAGGGGGGGTTTTACGAGCAGTACTTC. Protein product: CASSLGQGGFYEQYF.

The CDR3 sequence: CAWSVGGSYNSPLHF. CDR3 sequence (DNA): TGTGCCTGGAGTGTAGGCGGCAGCTATAATTCACCCCTCCACTTT. The genes are TRBV30 and TRBJ1-6; D remains unclear. CDR1 is GTSNPN and CDR2 is SVGIG in the germline V gene (reference sequence). V was pared by 0 bases and J by 3 bases, with 9 bases between. The CDR3 covers 15 residues.

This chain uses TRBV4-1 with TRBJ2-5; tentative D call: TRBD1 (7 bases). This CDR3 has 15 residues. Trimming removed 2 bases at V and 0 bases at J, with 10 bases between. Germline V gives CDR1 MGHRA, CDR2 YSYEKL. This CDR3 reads CASSQQGGNQETQYF. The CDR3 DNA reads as TGCGCCAGCAGCCAACAGGGGGGTAACCAAGAGACCCAGTACTTC.

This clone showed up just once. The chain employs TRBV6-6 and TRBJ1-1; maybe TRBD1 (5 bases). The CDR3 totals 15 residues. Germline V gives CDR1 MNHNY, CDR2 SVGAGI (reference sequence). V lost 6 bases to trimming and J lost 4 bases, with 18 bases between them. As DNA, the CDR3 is TGTGCCAGCAGAATCCTACCGGGGGGGGGCACTGAAGCTTTCTTT. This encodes CASRILPGGGTEAFF.

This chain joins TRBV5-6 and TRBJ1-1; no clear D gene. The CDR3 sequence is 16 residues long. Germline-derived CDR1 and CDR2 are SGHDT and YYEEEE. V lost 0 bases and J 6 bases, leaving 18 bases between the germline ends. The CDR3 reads CASSLGRQRPWSEAFF. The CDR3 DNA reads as TGTGCCAGCAGCTTGGGGAGGCAGAGGCCGTGGTCTGAAGCTTTCTTT.

CDR3 protein: CASSQATENTEAFF. The DNA for the CDR3 is TGTGCCAGCAGCCAGGCGACAGAGAACACTGAAGCTTTCTTT. The chain uses TRBV4-2 and TRBJ1-1, with D perhaps matching TRBD1 (5 bases). V was trimmed by 3 bases and J by 1 base, leaving 9 bases between them. Germline V gene sequence: CDR1 LGHNA, CDR2 YNFKEQ. The CDR3 is made up of 14 amino acids.

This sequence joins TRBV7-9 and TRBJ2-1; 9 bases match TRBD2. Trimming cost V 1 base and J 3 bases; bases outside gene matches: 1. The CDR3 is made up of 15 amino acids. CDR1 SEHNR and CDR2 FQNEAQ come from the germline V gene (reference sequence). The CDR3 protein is CASSLGSGGYNEQFF. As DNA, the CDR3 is TGTGCCAGCAGCTTAGGTAGCGGGGGCTACAATGAGCAGTTCTTC.

The CDR3 bases are TGTGCCAGCAGAGGACGGCTGGAGCGGGGGAGGGACACCGGGGAGCTGTTTTTT. It codes for CASRGRLERGRDTGELFF. The rearrangement joins TRBV7-9 to TRBJ2-2; 8 bases fit TRBD2. V dropped 6 bases and J dropped 3; count of bases not matched to a gene: 15. This CDR3 has 18 residues. Germline CDR1 SEHNR, CDR2 FQNEAQ (reference sequence).

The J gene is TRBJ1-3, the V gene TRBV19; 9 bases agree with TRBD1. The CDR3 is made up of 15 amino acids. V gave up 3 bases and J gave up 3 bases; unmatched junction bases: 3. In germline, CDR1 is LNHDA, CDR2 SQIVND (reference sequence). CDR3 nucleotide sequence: TGTGCCAGTAGTATTTGGACAGGGGTTGGAAACACCATATATTTT. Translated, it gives CASSIWTGVGNTIYF.

This CDR3 is CASSLGGGVIDEQYF. The CDR3 nucleotides read TGTGCCAGCAGCCTCGGGGGAGGGGTAATAGACGAGCAGTACTTC. The chain couples TRBV7-2 to TRBJ2-7, with TRBD2 identical over 7 bases. CDR1 SGHTA and CDR2 FQGNSA come from the germline V gene. The V gene end was trimmed by 5 bases and the J gene end by 5 bases; junction bases not matched to a gene: 12. There are 15 residues in the CDR3. Based on the CDR3 plus reference TRBV7-2 and TRBJ2-7, the full variable domain is GAGVSQSPSNKVTEKGKDVELRCDPISGHTALYWYRQSLGQGLEFLIYFQGNSAPDKSGLPSDRFSAERTGGSVSTLTIQRTQQEDSAVYLCASSLGGGVIDEQYFGPGTRLTVT.

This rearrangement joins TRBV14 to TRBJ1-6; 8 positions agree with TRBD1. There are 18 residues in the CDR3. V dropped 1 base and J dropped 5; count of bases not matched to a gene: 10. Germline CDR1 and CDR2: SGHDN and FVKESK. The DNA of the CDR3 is TGTGCCAGCAGCCAAGTAATAGGACAGGGATCCCATAATTCACCCCTCCACTTT. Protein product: CASSQVIGQGSHNSPLHF.

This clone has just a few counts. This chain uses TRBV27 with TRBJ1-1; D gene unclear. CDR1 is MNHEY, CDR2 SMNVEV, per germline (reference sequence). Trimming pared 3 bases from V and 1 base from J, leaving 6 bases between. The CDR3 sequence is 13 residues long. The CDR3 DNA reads TGTGCCAGCAGTTTTAGGAGGAACACTGAAGCTTTCTTT. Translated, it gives CASSFRRNTEAFF.

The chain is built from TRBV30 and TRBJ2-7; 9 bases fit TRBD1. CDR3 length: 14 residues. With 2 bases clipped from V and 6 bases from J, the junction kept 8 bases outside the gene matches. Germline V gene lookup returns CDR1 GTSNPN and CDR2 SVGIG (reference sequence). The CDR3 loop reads CAWSPPGQGLEQYF. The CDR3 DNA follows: TGTGCCTGGAGTCCCCCGGGACAGGGCCTCGAGCAGTACTTC.

CDR3 in amino acids: CASSLALPTQNTGELFF. CDR3 nucleotides: TGCGCCAGCAGCTTGGCTCTCCCAACACAGAACACCGGGGAGCTGTTTTTT. The chain is built from TRBV5-1 and TRBJ2-2; D uncertain. Germline V gene data show CDR1 as SGHRS and CDR2 as YFSETQ. This CDR3 has 17 amino acids. Trimming cost V 0 bases and J 1 base, with 13 bases left between them.

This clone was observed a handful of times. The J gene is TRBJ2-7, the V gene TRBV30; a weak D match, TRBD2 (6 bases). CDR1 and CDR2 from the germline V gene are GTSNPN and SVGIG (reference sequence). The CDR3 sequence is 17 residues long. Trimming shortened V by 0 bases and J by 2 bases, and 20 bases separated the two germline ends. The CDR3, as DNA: TGTGCCTGGAGTGTACGCAGGGACTTCAAAACTCCCTACGAGCAGTACTTC. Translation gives CAWSVRRDFKTPYEQYF.

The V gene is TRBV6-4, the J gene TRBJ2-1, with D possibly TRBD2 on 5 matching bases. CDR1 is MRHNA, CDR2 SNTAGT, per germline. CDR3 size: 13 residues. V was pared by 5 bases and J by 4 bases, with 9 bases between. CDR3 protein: CASSLSEYNEQFF. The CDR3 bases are TGTGCCAGCAGTCTTAGCGAGTACAATGAGCAGTTCTTC.

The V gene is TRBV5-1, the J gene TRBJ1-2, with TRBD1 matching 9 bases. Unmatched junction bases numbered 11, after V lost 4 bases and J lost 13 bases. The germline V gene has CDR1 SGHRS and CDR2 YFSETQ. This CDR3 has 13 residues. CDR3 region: CASSPDRGDRGTF. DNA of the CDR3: TGCGCCAGCAGCCCGGACAGGGGCGATAGGGGCACCTTC.

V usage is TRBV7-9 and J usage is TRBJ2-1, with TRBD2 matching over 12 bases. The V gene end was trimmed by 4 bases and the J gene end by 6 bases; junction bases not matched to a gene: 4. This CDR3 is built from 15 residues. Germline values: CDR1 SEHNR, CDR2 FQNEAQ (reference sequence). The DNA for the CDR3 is TGTGCCAGCAGCTCAGGACTAGCGGGACCCAATGAGCAGTTCTTC. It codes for CASSSGLAGPNEQFF.

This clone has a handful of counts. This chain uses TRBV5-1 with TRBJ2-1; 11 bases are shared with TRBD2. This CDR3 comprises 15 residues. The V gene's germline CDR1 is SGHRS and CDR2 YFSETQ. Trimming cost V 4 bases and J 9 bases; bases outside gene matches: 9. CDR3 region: CASSPTSGGRGEQFF. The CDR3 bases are TGCGCCAGCAGCCCTACTAGCGGGGGCAGGGGTGAGCAGTTCTTC.

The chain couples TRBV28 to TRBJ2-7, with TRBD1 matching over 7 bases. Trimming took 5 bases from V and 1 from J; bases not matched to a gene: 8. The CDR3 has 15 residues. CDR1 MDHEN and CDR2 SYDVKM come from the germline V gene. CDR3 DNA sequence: TGTGCCAGCAGTCTAGGGGCAGGGGGTTCCTACGAGCAGTACTTC. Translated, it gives CASSLGAGGSYEQYF.

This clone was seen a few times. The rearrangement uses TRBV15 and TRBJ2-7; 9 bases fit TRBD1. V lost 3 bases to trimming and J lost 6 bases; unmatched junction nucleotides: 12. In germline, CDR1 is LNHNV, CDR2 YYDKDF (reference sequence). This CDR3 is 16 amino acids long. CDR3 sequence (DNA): TGTGCCACCAGCAGGACGCGGGGGACAGGGTTAGGCGAGCAGTACTTC. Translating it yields CATSRTRGTGLGEQYF.